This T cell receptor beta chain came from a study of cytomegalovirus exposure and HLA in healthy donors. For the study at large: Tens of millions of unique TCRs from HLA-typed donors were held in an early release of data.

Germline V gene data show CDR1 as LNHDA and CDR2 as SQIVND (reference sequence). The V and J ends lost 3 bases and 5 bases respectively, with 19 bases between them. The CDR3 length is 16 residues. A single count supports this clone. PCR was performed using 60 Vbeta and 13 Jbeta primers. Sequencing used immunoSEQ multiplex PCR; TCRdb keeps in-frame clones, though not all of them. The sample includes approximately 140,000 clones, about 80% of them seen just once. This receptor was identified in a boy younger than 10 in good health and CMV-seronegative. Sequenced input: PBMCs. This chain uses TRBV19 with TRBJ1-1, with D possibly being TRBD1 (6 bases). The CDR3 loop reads CASSIEGHLLGTEAFF. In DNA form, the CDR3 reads TGTGCCAGTAGTATCGAGGGACATCTTTTGGGTACTGAAGCTTTCTTT. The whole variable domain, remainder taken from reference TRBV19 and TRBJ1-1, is DGGITQSPKYLFRKEGQNVTLSCEQNLNHDAMYWYRQDPGQGLRLIYYSQIVNDFQKGDIAEGYSVSREKKESFPLTVTSAQKNPTAFYLCASSIEGHLLGTEAFFGQGTRLTVV.